The rows below give T cell receptor beta chains drawn from one sample of a study of blood T cell repertoires in COVID-19. The method was immunoSEQ multiplex PCR; TCRdb's version includes in-frame clones alone and lacks a portion of them. Of some 180,000 clones listed, 82% are singletons. Input material: peripheral blood. The receptors derive from a woman in her fifties or sixties with COVID-19, enrolled during active disease. CDR3s include the opening cysteine and the closing phenylalanine or tryptophan.

TRBV2	TRBJ1-2	CASSTRRPGDGYTF
TRBV2	TRBJ2-5	CASSPNSGLAETQYF
TRBV6-6	TRBJ1-5	CASSYSGQASNQPQHF
TRBV6-6	TRBJ2-1	CASSVNGGAGNNEQFF
TRBV11-2	TRBJ1-4	CASSLGVVVRGNEKLFF
TRBV5-1	TRBJ1-4	CASSLSGTGSEEKLFF
TRBV2	TRBJ2-1	CASSEAVGGASYNEQFF
TRBV6-5	TRBJ2-1	CASSYSRLAGGNEQFF
TRBV11-2	TRBJ1-3	CASSFRGSSGNTIYF
TRBV14	TRBJ1-1	CASSQDLAGSEAFF
TRBV6-4	TRBJ2-3	CASSDFPRTGSTDTQYF
TRBV14	TRBJ2-3	CASSRDRDPSHTQYF
TRBV7-9	TRBJ2-3	CASSLDSVQTDTQYF
TRBV19	TRBJ1-1	CASSQGAWSEAFF
TRBV12-3/TRBV12-4	TRBJ2-2	CASSNRNTGELFF
TRBV30	TRBJ1-1	CAWRRQGFGAFF
TRBV5-4	TRBJ2-3	CASTPTSGGPSDTQYF
TRBV18	TRBJ1-4	CASSPNQLGEEKLFF
TRBV9	TRBJ1-4	CASSGGDGPTNEKLFF
TRBV29-1	TRBJ2-1	CSVARDREYNEQFF
TRBV3-1/TRBV3-2	TRBJ2-1	CASSQGGQRNEQFF
TRBV7-2	TRBJ1-5	CASSVSGTGVPASNQPQHF
TRBV18	TRBJ1-5	CASSPGGAISPQHF
TRBV28	TRBJ2-1	CASSLTGSSYNEQFF
TRBV7-6	TRBJ2-5	CASSFWQGSGTQYF
TRBV4-3	TRBJ1-2	CASSPQGSYGYTF
TRBV14	TRBJ2-1	CASSPSRNSYNEQFF
TRBV7-9	TRBJ2-3	CASSTGLAAGTDTQYF
TRBV19	TRBJ1-4	CASSMGRLNEKLFF
TRBV28	TRBJ2-7	CASSTSGRAVYEQYF
TRBV18	TRBJ1-1	CASSPTPGGDTEAFF